One and the same sample provided the 7 T cell receptor beta chains below, sequenced in a study of OX40 agonist ivuxolimab in advanced cancers. Profiling relied on immunoSEQ multiplex PCR, and the TCRdb table lists in-frame clones only, not all of them. This sample carries 30,000 to 40,000 clones, 60% to 85% of them seen once, and the ten largest clones take around a quarter. The sequencing here drew on CD4+ or CD8+ T cells sorted from blood, taken in a trial of the OX40 agonist ivuxolimab. These receptor sequences come from an adult with an advanced solid tumor such as melanoma, head and neck, liver or kidney cancer.

This clone was counted between two and nine times. The chain links TRBV29-1 to TRBJ2-2; D gene uncertain. The CDR3 spans 12 residues. Trimming removed 7 bases at V and 5 bases at J, with 11 bases between. Germline V gene data show CDR1 as SQVTM and CDR2 as ANQGSEA. The CDR3: CSADQRTGELFF. As DNA, the CDR3 is TGCAGCGCTGACCAGCGAACCGGGGAGCTGTTTTTT.

This clone has just a few counts. The chain uses TRBV28 and TRBJ1-6, with D perhaps matching TRBD1 (5 bases). This CDR3 is 14 amino acids long. V lost 7 bases, J lost 7 bases, and 14 bases lay in between. Germline CDR1 reads MDHEN; CDR2 reads SYDVKM. CDR3 loop: CASIIGRGNSPLHF. CDR3 nucleotide sequence: TGTGCCAGCATTATCGGACGGGGGAATTCACCCCTCCACTTT.

The chain carries TRBV6-5 and TRBJ1-1, with a possible D match to TRBD1 (6 bases). The CDR3 spans 13 residues. V was pared by 4 bases and J by 1 base, with 7 bases between. CDR1 MNHEY and CDR2 SVGAGI come from the germline V gene. The CDR3 is CASSSGENTEAFF. DNA for the CDR3: TGTGCCAGCAGTTCAGGGGAGAACACTGAAGCTTTCTTT.

This clone occurred a few times. The chain joins TRBV11-3 to TRBJ2-6, with TRBD2 matching over 8 bases. The CDR3 is made up of 16 amino acids. With V trimmed by 7 bases and J by 2 bases, 7 bases remained unmatched. From germline, CDR1 is SGHNT and CDR2 YENEEA. The CDR3 DNA reads TGTGCCAGCAAGGATACTAGCGGCACTGGGGCCAACGTCCTGACTTTC. Amino acid sequence: CASKDTSGTGANVLTF.

This clone was counted a few times. V gene TRBV2 combines with J gene TRBJ2-7; D remains unclear. V was pared by 7 bases and J by 0 bases, with 10 bases between. CDR1 and CDR2 from the germline V gene are SNHLY and FYNNEI. The CDR3 loop spans 13 amino acids. CDR3 protein: CASTPPSSYEQYV. CDR3 coding DNA: TGTGCCAGCACCCCCCCGAGCTCCTACGAGCAGTACGTC.

Only one count was recorded for this clone. The chain employs TRBV11-2 and TRBJ1-1; no clear D. The ends were cut back, 2 bases at V and 7 bases at J, with 14 bases in the middle. Germline lookup yields CDR1 SGHAT and CDR2 FQNNGV. This CDR3 has 14 amino acids. CDR3 loop: CASSLWKGADEAFF. The CDR3 DNA follows: TGTGCCAGCAGCTTATGGAAGGGCGCGGATGAAGCTTTCTTT.

This chain joins TRBV9 and TRBJ1-3; D might be TRBD1 (6 bases). The CDR3 is 16 amino acids. Germline V gives CDR1 SGDLS, CDR2 YYNGEE. V lost 0 bases, J lost 2 bases, and 12 bases lay in between. This CDR3 reads CASSVDARGAGNTIYF. The CDR3, as DNA: TGTGCCAGCAGCGTAGACGCCAGGGGAGCTGGAAACACCATATATTTT.